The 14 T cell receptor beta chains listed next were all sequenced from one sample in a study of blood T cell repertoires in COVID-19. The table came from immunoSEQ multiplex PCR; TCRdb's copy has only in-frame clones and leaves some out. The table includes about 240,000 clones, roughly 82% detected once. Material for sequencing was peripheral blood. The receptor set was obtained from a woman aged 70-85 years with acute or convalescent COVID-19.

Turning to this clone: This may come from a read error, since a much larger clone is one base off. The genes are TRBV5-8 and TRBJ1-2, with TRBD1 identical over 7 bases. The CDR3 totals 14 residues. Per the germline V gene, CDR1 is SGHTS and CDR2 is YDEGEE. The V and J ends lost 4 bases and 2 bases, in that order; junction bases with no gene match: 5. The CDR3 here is CASSPMTGNYGYTF. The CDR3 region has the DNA TGTGCCAGCAGCCCCATGACAGGGAACTATGGCTACACCTTC.

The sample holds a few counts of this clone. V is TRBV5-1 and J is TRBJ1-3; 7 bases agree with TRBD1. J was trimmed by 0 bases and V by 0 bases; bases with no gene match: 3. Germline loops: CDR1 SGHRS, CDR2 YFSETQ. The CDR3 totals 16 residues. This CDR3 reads CASSLDRGFSGNTIYF. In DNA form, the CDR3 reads TGCGCCAGCAGCTTGGACAGGGGATTCTCTGGAAACACCATATATTTT.

CDR3 residues: CASSFRDRGTEAFF. The CDR3 DNA is TGTGCCAGCAGCTTCCGGGACAGGGGCACTGAAGCTTTCTTT. The V and J genes are TRBV7-2 and TRBJ1-1; the match to TRBD1 covers 10 bases. V was pared by 3 bases and J by 4 bases, with 2 bases of the junction left unmatched. This CDR3 is built from 14 residues. Germline CDR1 SGHTA, CDR2 FQGNSA.

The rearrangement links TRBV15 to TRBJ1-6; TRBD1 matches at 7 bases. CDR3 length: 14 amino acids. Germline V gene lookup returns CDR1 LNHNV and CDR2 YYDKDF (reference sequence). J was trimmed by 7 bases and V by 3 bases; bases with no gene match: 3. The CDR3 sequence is CATSSDRDNSPLHF. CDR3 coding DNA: TGTGCCACCAGCAGTGACAGGGACAATTCACCCCTCCACTTT.

CDR3 coding DNA: TGTGCCAGCAGCTTAGTGCCAGGGGCTCGTCAGCCCCAGCATTTT. Amino acids: CASSLVPGARQPQHF. The rearrangement joins TRBV7-2 to TRBJ1-5; a possible D gene is TRBD1 (6 bases). From germline, CDR1 is SGHTA and CDR2 FQGNSA. There are 15 residues in the CDR3. Trimming left V 1 base short and J 6 bases short, with 13 bases between.

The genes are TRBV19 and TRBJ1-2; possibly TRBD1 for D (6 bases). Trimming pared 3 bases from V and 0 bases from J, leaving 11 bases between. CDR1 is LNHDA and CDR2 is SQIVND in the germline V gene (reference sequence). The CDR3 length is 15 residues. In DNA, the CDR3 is TGTGCCAGTAGTATTGGGGGACACCCTAACTATGGCTACACCTTC. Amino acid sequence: CASSIGGHPNYGYTF.

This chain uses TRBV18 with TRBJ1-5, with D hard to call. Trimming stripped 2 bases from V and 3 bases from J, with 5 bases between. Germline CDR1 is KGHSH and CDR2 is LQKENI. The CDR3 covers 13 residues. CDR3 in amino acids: CASSPGLNQPQHF. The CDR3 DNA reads TGTGCCAGCTCACCAGGGCTCAATCAGCCCCAGCATTTT.

CDR3 bases: TGTGCCAATCGACAGGGAAACAACTATGGCTACACCTTC. Its translation: CANRQGNNYGYTF. The rearrangement links TRBV6-5 to TRBJ1-2; 7 positions agree with TRBD1. There are 13 residues in the CDR3. Germline-derived CDR1 and CDR2 are MNHEY and SVGAGI. Trimming cost V 10 bases and J 2 bases; bases outside gene matches: 7.

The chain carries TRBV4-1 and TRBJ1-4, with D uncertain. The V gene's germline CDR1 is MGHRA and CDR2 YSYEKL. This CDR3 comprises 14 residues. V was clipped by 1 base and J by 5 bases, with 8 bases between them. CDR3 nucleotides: TGCGCCAGCAGCCAAGTTAGAGCGAATGAAAAACTGTTTTTT. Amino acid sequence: CASSQVRANEKLFF.

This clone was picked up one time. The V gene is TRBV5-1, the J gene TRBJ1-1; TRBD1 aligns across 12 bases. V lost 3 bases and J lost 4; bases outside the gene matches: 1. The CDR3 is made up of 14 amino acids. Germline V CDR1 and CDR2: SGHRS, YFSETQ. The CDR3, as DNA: TGCGCCAGCAGCTGGGGACAGGGGGCCACTGAAGCTTTCTTT. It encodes CASSWGQGATEAFF.

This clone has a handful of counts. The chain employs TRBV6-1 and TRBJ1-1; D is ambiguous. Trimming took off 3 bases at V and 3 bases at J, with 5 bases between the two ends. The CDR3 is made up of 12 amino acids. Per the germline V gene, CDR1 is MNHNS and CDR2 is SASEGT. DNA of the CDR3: TGTGCCAGCAGTGACCCGGACACTGAAGCTTTCTTT. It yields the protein CASSDPDTEAFF.

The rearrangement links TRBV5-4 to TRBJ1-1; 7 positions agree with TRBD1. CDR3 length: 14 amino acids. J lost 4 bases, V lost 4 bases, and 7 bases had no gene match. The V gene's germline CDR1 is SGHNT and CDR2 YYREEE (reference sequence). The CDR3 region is CASSPRQGVTEAFF. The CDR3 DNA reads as TGTGCCAGCAGCCCGAGGCAGGGGGTCACTGAAGCTTTCTTT.

CDR3 bases: TGTGCCAGCAGCGTGCCGGGACAGAATGAAAAACTGTTTTTT. This sequence encodes CASSVPGQNEKLFF. The chain is built from TRBV9 and TRBJ1-4, with TRBD1 matching 7 bases. The CDR3 sequence is 14 residues long. Germline loops: CDR1 SGDLS, CDR2 YYNGEE. V trimming: 2 bases; J trimming: 5 bases; junction bases outside the gene matches: 3.

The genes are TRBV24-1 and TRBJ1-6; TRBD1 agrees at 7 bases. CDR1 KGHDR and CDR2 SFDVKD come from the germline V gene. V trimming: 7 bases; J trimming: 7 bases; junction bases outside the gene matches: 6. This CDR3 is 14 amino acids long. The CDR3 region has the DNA TGTGCCACCAGATGGGACAGACAAAATTCACCCCTCCACTTT. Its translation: CATRWDRQNSPLHF.